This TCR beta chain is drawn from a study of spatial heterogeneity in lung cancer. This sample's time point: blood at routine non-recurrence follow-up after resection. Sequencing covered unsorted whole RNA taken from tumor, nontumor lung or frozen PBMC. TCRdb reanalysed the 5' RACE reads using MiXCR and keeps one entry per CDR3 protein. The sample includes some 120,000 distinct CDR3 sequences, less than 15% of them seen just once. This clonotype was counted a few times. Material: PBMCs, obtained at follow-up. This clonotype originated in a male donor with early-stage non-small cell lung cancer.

The CDR3 region has the DNA TGTGCCAGCAGCCTTGACAGGTGGAATGAAAAACTGTTTTTT. Protein: CASSLDRWNEKLFF. V usage is TRBV7-9 and J usage is TRBJ1-4; D perhaps matches TRBD1 (6 bases). The V gene's germline CDR1 is SEHNR and CDR2 FQNEAQ (reference sequence). The CDR3 consists of 14 residues. Trimming took off 5 bases at V and 5 bases at J, with 12 bases between the two ends.